This T cell receptor (beta chain) was documented in a study of graft-versus-host responses after intestinal transplantation. Turning to the study itself: Recipients were all induced with anti-thymocyte globulin, then given tacrolimus and steroids for around three years. Study outcomes and limitations: Researchers found peak circulating GvH clone levels linked to early post-transplant HvG declines.

Germline V lookup: CDR1 MNHEY, CDR2 SVGAGI. This CDR3 spans 13 amino acids. Germline trimming cut 5 bases from V and 1 base from J; bases unmatched to any gene: 1. TCRdb keeps only in-frame clones here, not all; method: immunoSEQ multiplex PCR. The sample yields some 90,000 clones, more than 90% seen once. As for this clone: The target antigen is unknown.

This sequence joins TRBV6-5 and TRBJ2-7, with TRBD1 matching over 8 bases. This TCR was sampled from a human donor who received an intestinal transplant. The source was unstimulated CD4+ T cells sorted from spleen or lymph node cells, collected before intestinal transplant. The chain's CDR3 is CASSRDRSYEQYF. In DNA, the CDR3 is TGTGCCAGCAGTAGGGACAGGTCCTACGAGCAGTACTTC.